This is a list of T cell receptor beta chains from one sample in a study of T-cell reconstitution after alpha-beta-depleted transplantation in children. TCRdb ran MiXCR on the PCR reads and lists one entry per CDR3 protein. The sample shows under 250,000 distinct CDR3 sequences, 6.6% of them seen only once. Sequencing was performed on PBMCs, taken before TCRalphabeta/CD19-depleted stem cell transplant. These receptors all stem from a boy aged 2 to 10 with acute lymphoblastic leukemia, due to receive a stem cell transplant. Each CDR3 is given without its conserved first and last residue.

j_call v_call cdr3_aa
TRBJ2-1 TRBV5-1 ASSQDTGDEQF
TRBJ2-7 TRBV20-1 SARAATRDRAYEQY
TRBJ2-7 TRBV5-1 ASSPDSGEGGNEQY
TRBJ2-3 TRBV4-3 ASSQDTGTADTQY
TRBJ2-1 TRBV20-1 SAITSDTF
TRBJ1-6 TRBV20-1 SAREDQYSPLH
TRBJ2-7 TRBV3-1 ASSPIAGGTYEQY
TRBJ2-3 TRBV20-1 SARALTSGPSTDTQY
TRBJ2-7 TRBV29-1 SVDTGSSYEQY
TRBJ2-1 TRBV20-1 SAPTNNEQF
TRBJ2-3 TRBV11-2 ASKSNKATDTQY
TRBJ2-7 TRBV7-6 ASSLGLFYEQY
TRBJ2-1 TRBV4-2 ASSLSSVTSGGAGEQF
TRBJ2-6 TRBV5-1 ASSEGQGSGANVLT
TRBJ2-6 TRBV24-1 ATSDSGLTGANVLT
TRBJ2-2 TRBV28 ASSLFSAGQGYTGELF